The 14 T cell receptor beta chains in this list originate from one sample, sequenced in a study of T cell changes during pregnancy in multiple sclerosis. Profiling relied on immunoSEQ multiplex PCR, and the TCRdb table lists in-frame clones only, not all of them. The profile shows 69,000 or so clones, approximately 90% of them singletons. The specimen was peripheral blood, collected in the third trimester of pregnancy. Receptors originate from a female donor with multiple sclerosis, enrolled in a pregnancy study.

This clone appeared a single time. V is TRBV6-4 and J is TRBJ2-1; 11 bases align to TRBD2. Looked up from germline, CDR1 is MRHNA and CDR2 is SNTAGT. After removal of 4 bases from V and 6 bases from J, the junction contained 2 bases not matched to a gene. The CDR3 loop spans 14 amino acids. The CDR3 loop is CASSVSGGANEQFF. The CDR3 nucleotides are TGTGCCAGCAGTGTTAGCGGGGGGGCCAATGAGCAGTTCTTC.

The chain is built from TRBV9 and TRBJ2-3; 7 nucleotides match TRBD2. CDR1 is SGDLS and CDR2 is YYNGEE in the germline V gene. The CDR3 covers 19 residues. V shed 3 bases and J 2 bases; nucleotides not matched to a gene: 18. Here the CDR3 DNA reads TGTGCCAGCAGCGAGGGGATCGCAATAGGCGGGGGTTTCACAGATACGCAGTATTTT. Protein: CASSEGIAIGGGFTDTQYF.

DNA of the CDR3: TGTGCCAGCAGTTTTGTAACGACAACGGAAGCTTTCTTT. Amino acid sequence: CASSFVTTTEAFF. This rearrangement joins TRBV28 to TRBJ1-1; the D is unclear. This CDR3 has 13 amino acids. Germline V gives CDR1 MDHEN, CDR2 SYDVKM. Deletions cut 3 bases from V and 8 bases from J, with 13 bases between.

CDR3 amino acids: CASSFAGTGQNYGYTF. The CDR3 bases are TGTGCCAGCAGCTTCGCCGGGACAGGACAAAACTATGGCTACACCTTC. The rearrangement joins TRBV11-2 to TRBJ1-2, with TRBD1 matching 8 bases. The germline gives CDR1 SGHAT, CDR2 FQNNGV. The CDR3 spans 16 residues. The junction had 8 bases not matched to a gene; V was cut back by 3 bases and J by 2 bases.

This chain joins TRBV7-3 and TRBJ1-1; 7 nucleotides agree with TRBD1. The V gene's germline CDR1 is SGHTA and CDR2 FQGTGA. The ends lost 1 base at V and 6 bases at J; junction bases unmatched: 5. The CDR3 totals 14 residues. CDR3 residues: CASSLRGGGAEAFF. The CDR3 DNA is TGTGCCAGCAGCTTAAGAGGGGGCGGCGCTGAAGCTTTCTTT.

The rearrangement links TRBV7-2 to TRBJ1-2; 7 positions match TRBD1. After removal of 5 bases from V and 5 bases from J, the junction contained 8 bases not matched to a gene. This CDR3 has 14 residues. The germline V gene encodes CDR1 SGHTA and CDR2 FQGNSA. CDR3 region: CASSLRQGWYGYTF. Here the CDR3 DNA reads TGTGCCAGCAGCCTCCGACAGGGATGGTATGGCTACACCTTC.

The genes are TRBV6-5 and TRBJ1-2; 7 nucleotides align to TRBD1. The CDR3 is 14 residues long. V lost 4 bases and J lost 0; bases outside the gene matches: 2. Germline lookup yields CDR1 MNHEY and CDR2 SVGAGI. The chain's CDR3 is CASSSGTANYGYTF. CDR3 bases: TGTGCCAGCAGTTCCGGGACAGCTAACTATGGCTACACCTTC.

The CDR3 protein is CASSGRQGRSYNEQFF. DNA for the CDR3: TGTGCCAGCAGCGGTCGACAGGGTCGCTCCTACAATGAGCAGTTCTTC. The chain carries TRBV9 and TRBJ2-1; 7 bases match TRBD1. This CDR3 is 16 amino acids long. Germline lookup yields CDR1 SGDLS and CDR2 YYNGEE. V lost 3 bases and J lost 0; bases outside the gene matches: 6.

CDR3 coding DNA: TGTGCCAGCAGTGAAAGGATGCAGGGAGGCGGCTACACCTTC. Translating gives CASSERMQGGGYTF. The V gene is TRBV2, the J gene TRBJ1-2, with D perhaps TRBD1 (5 bases). CDR3 length: 14 amino acids. The germline gives CDR1 SNHLY, CDR2 FYNNEI. The V and J ends lost 2 bases and 8 bases respectively, with 15 bases between them.

The V and J genes are TRBV11-2 and TRBJ2-3; D is possibly TRBD2 (7 bases). The CDR3 loop spans 15 amino acids. Per the germline V gene, CDR1 is SGHAT and CDR2 is FQNNGV. V was clipped by 2 bases and J by 6 bases, with 15 bases between them. CDR3 sequence reads: CASSLSGTSGDTQYF. The CDR3 DNA reads as TGTGCCAGCAGCTTAAGCGGGACATCAGGTGATACGCAGTATTTT. Full variable domain (missing parts from reference TRBV11-2 and TRBJ2-3): EAGVAQSPRYKIIEKRQSVAFWCNPISGHATLYWYQQILGQGPKLLIQFQNNGVVDDSQLPKDRFSAERLKGVDSTLKIQPAKLEDSAVYLCASSLSGTSGDTQYFGPGTRLTVL.

This chain links TRBV29-1 with TRBJ2-5, with TRBD2 matching 9 bases. Germline CDR1 reads SQVTM; CDR2 reads ANQGSEA. The CDR3 has 13 residues. V gave up 4 bases and J gave up 2 bases; unmatched junction bases: 2. The CDR3, as DNA: TGCAGCGTTGGGCGGGGGGGGCAAGAGACCCAGTACTTC. Translation gives CSVGRGGQETQYF.

The chain uses TRBV19 and TRBJ1-1, with D hard to call. Trimming left V 5 bases short and J 7 bases short, with 8 bases between. CDR3 size: 11 residues. In germline, CDR1 is LNHDA, CDR2 SQIVND (reference sequence). CDR3 DNA: TGTGCCAGTAGTGCTCGGGATGAAGCTTTCTTT. This codes for CASSARDEAFF. The full variable domain, completed using reference TRBV19 and TRBJ1-1, is DGGITQSPKYLFRKEGQNVTLSCEQNLNHDAMYWYRQDPGQGLRLIYYSQIVNDFQKGDIAEGYSVSREKKESFPLTVTSAQKNPTAFYLCASSARDEAFFGQGTRLTVV.

This clone was recorded once. The chain recombines TRBV6-5 with TRBJ1-2; TRBD1 matches 8 bases. This CDR3 has 13 amino acids. Germline V lookup: CDR1 MNHEY, CDR2 SVGAGI. V dropped 5 bases and J dropped 3; count of bases not matched to a gene: 2. The CDR3 loop is CASSQGAHYGYTF. The CDR3 DNA is TGTGCCAGCAGTCAGGGGGCCCACTATGGCTACACCTTC.

The chain uses TRBV9 and TRBJ1-2; possible D gene TRBD1, 5 bases. Germline CDR1 is SGDLS and CDR2 is YYNGEE. This CDR3 comprises 16 residues. The V and J ends lost 0 bases and 5 bases respectively, with 17 bases between them. CDR3 residues: CASSVDAQGLYYGYTF. In DNA form, the CDR3 reads TGTGCCAGCAGCGTAGATGCCCAGGGACTATATTATGGCTACACCTTC.